This T cell receptor beta chain came from a study of shared clonotypes between healthy human individuals. Study as a whole: A donor's plate count was three for CD4 naive and three for CD4 memory; CD8 naive had two and CD8 memory one.

Study findings and constraints: Richness estimates generally favored naive over memory subsets. When compared with the clonotypes that were shared by all four sorted-subset donors, the non-shared clonotypes turned out to have lower generation probabilities.

Profiled with immunoSEQ multiplex PCR; TCRdb holds only in-frame clones, not every one. The sample records approximately 180,000 clones, 85% to 95% being singletons. This CDR3 has 13 amino acids. Germline values: CDR1 LNHDA, CDR2 SQIVND (reference sequence). Unmatched junction bases numbered 2, after V lost 6 bases and J lost 3 bases. As regards this clone: Its specificity is not known.

The TCR comes from a woman aged 25 to 45 in good health. The V call is TRBV19, the J call TRBJ1-1; 9 nucleotides agree with TRBD1. The specimen was naive CD4+ T cells sorted from blood. Noted subset: CD45RA+ positively selected. This chain's CDR3 is CASRGQGHTEAFF. The DNA of the CDR3 is TGTGCCAGTAGGGGACAGGGCCACACTGAAGCTTTCTTT.